A single sample is the source of the 26 T cell receptor beta chains below, sequenced in a study of graft-versus-host responses after intestinal transplantation (dated by TCRdb to about 2021). The time point label of this sample denotes: cells obtained before transplantation from donor or recipient. No antigen is known for these receptors. Library generation was performed with the immunoSEQ multiplex PCR assay. Drawn from immuneACCESS, this table holds only the in-frame rearrangements with V and J called that TCRdb kept. Clones are partly lost; checked studies trace under half to an unresolved V gene and leave the rest unexplained. The sample table holds about 130,000 clones, of which about 93% were seen once. The ten largest clones take up roughly 0.19% of the sample. The material was unstimulated CD4+ T cells sorted from spleen or lymph node cells, obtained before intestinal transplant. The receptors were sampled from a human donor who received an intestinal transplant.

This clone was recorded only once. The chain recombines TRBV5-1 with TRBJ2-1; TRBD2 aligns across 13 bases. The CDR3 covers 16 residues. After removal of 4 bases from V and 4 bases from J, the junction contained 5 bases not matched to a gene. CDR1 and CDR2 (germline): SGHRS, YFSETQ. The chain's CDR3 is CASSQTSGRTYNEQFF. The CDR3 region has the DNA TGCGCCAGCAGCCAGACTAGCGGGAGGACTTACAATGAGCAGTTCTTC.

The J gene is TRBJ2-7, the V gene TRBV28; 9 nucleotides line up with TRBD2. This CDR3 region has 14 residues. Trimming cost V 4 bases and J 5 bases; bases outside gene matches: 6. CDR1 is MDHEN and CDR2 is SYDVKM in the germline V gene. CDR3 in DNA: TGTGCCAGCAGTTCCGGGACTAGCCAGAACGAGCAGTACTTC. Amino acids: CASSSGTSQNEQYF.

J is TRBJ1-3 and V is TRBV18; no clear D gene. Trimming took 3 bases from V and 2 from J, leaving 17 bases between them. Germline V gives CDR1 KGHSH, CDR2 LQKENI. This CDR3 contains 17 residues. This CDR3 reads CASSPRSVPQAGNTIYF. DNA of the CDR3: TGTGCCAGCTCACCCAGAAGCGTACCTCAGGCTGGAAACACCATATATTTT.

The J gene is TRBJ1-5, the V gene TRBV19; weak D call: TRBD1 (6 bases). Germline values: CDR1 LNHDA, CDR2 SQIVND (reference sequence). This CDR3 has 16 residues. V lost 3 bases and J lost 1, with 13 bases in between. This CDR3 is CASSILGARSNQPQHF. The CDR3 DNA reads TGTGCCAGTAGTATTTTGGGGGCGCGGAGCAATCAGCCCCAGCATTTT.

V and J are TRBV7-6 and TRBJ2-5; TRBD2 aligns across 8 bases. CDR1 is SGHVS and CDR2 is FNYEAQ in the germline V gene. The CDR3 is 14 residues long. Trimming at V came to 5 bases and at J to 4 bases, leaving 6 bases not matched to a gene. The CDR3 nucleotides read TGTGCCAGCAGCATCGGGAGGGCCTCAGAGACCCAGTACTTC. Its translation is CASSIGRASETQYF.

The V gene is TRBV28, the J gene TRBJ1-2, with D perhaps TRBD1 (6 bases). Germline V CDR1 and CDR2: MDHEN, SYDVKM. This CDR3 is 13 amino acids long. V was cut by 1 base and J by 7 bases, with 10 bases left in between. CDR3 loop: CASSLLGGLGYTF. DNA of the CDR3: TGTGCCAGCAGTTTATTGGGGGGCCTTGGCTACACCTTC.

This chain connects TRBV6-1 to TRBJ2-7; D possibly corresponds to TRBD1 (6 bases). V shed 7 bases and J shed 2 bases, with 12 bases lying between them. CDR1 is MNHNS and CDR2 is SASEGT in the germline V gene. The CDR3 extends over 13 amino acids. The CDR3 region has the DNA TGTGCCAGCAAGACAGGCCTAACCTACGAGCAGTACTTC. This encodes CASKTGLTYEQYF.

This clone was counted a single time. V is TRBV10-3 and J is TRBJ2-1; 8 positions match TRBD2. Germline CDR1 ENHRY, CDR2 SYGVKD. After removal of 4 bases from V and 0 bases from J, the junction contained 2 bases not matched to a gene. This CDR3 comprises 15 residues. CDR3 in amino acids: CAISAGTSSYNEQFF. In nucleotides, the CDR3 is TGTGCCATCAGTGCCGGGACTAGCTCCTACAATGAGCAGTTCTTC.

The J gene is TRBJ2-3, the V gene TRBV28, with 7 nucleotides matching TRBD2. J lost 2 bases, V lost 5 bases, and 4 bases had no gene match. The CDR3 runs to 14 residues. Germline V gives CDR1 MDHEN, CDR2 SYDVKM. CDR3 sequence (DNA): TGTGCCAGCAGTGGGGCGGGAGTCACAGATACGCAGTATTTT. Its translation is CASSGAGVTDTQYF. Using reference TRBV28 and TRBJ2-3 for the parts outside the CDR3, the full variable domain is DVKVTQSSRYLVKRTGEKVFLECVQDMDHENMFWYRQDPGLGLRLIYFSYDVKMKEKGDIPEGYSVSREKKERFSLILESASTNQTSMYLCASSGAGVTDTQYFGPGTRLTVL.

This clone was recorded once. The chain carries TRBV7-3 and TRBJ2-1; TRBD2 matches at 10 bases. Germline V lookup: CDR1 SGHTA, CDR2 FQGTGA. The CDR3 runs to 16 residues. J gave up 4 bases and V 5 bases, and 8 bases lay outside the gene matches. The CDR3 DNA reads TGTGCCAGCAGCAATAGGACTAGCGGTCTGTACAATGAGCAGTTCTTC. Protein: CASSNRTSGLYNEQFF.

The rearrangement uses TRBV7-3 and TRBJ2-3, with 14 bases lining up with TRBD2. Unmatched junction bases numbered 2, after V lost 4 bases and J lost 2 bases. The CDR3 length is 16 residues. Germline CDR1 SGHTA, CDR2 FQGTGA. CDR3 sequence: CASSSGLAGVTDTQYF. For the CDR3, the DNA is TGTGCCAGCAGCTCGGGACTAGCGGGAGTCACAGATACGCAGTATTTT.

This chain connects TRBV15 to TRBJ1-2, with TRBD1 as a possible D gene (5 bases). The CDR3 loop spans 15 amino acids. V was clipped by 1 base and J by 8 bases, with 17 bases between them. Per the germline V gene, CDR1 is LNHNV and CDR2 is YYDKDF (reference sequence). CDR3 DNA sequence: TGTGCCACCAGCAGAGGGGACCGCGGGAGAGAGGGCTACACCTTC. Amino acid sequence: CATSRGDRGREGYTF.

The chain employs TRBV5-6 and TRBJ2-1; D not resolved. Per germline, CDR1 SGHDT and CDR2 YYEEEE. V dropped 0 bases and J dropped 5 bases, with 12 bases sitting between them. The length of the CDR3 is 15 residues. CDR3 nucleotides: TGTGCCAGCAGCTTGGTTACGGTCCCTGACAATGAGCAGTTCTTC. It yields the protein CASSLVTVPDNEQFF.

This clone was recorded once. The chain couples TRBV27 to TRBJ2-5, with 7 bases matching TRBD1. The germline V gene encodes CDR1 MNHEY and CDR2 SMNVEV (reference sequence). V dropped 5 bases and J dropped 2; count of bases not matched to a gene: 2. The CDR3 totals 13 residues. The CDR3 sequence is CASSTGQQETQYF. DNA for the CDR3: TGTGCCAGCAGTACGGGACAGCAAGAGACCCAGTACTTC.

The chain joins TRBV7-8 to TRBJ2-3; D uncertain. Per germline, CDR1 SGHVS and CDR2 FQNEAQ. V lost 2 bases and J 4 bases, leaving 4 bases between the germline ends. The CDR3 runs to 12 residues. The CDR3 nucleotides read TGTGCCAGCAGCTTACTTGCAGATACGCAGTATTTT. Translated: CASSLLADTQYF.

V usage is TRBV28 and J usage is TRBJ2-1; 9 bases align to TRBD2. From germline, CDR1 is MDHEN and CDR2 SYDVKM. The CDR3 has 15 residues. Trimming took 3 bases from V and 9 from J; bases not matched to a gene: 9. The DNA of the CDR3 is TGTGCCAGCAGTTTTAGTAGCGGGAGCTGGGGTGAGCAGTTCTTC. Amino acid sequence: CASSFSSGSWGEQFF.

The gene calls are TRBV7-9 and TRBJ1-2; 7 bases agree with TRBD1. The V and J ends lost 5 bases and 2 bases, in that order; junction bases with no gene match: 14. Germline assignment: CDR1 SEHNR and CDR2 FQNEAQ (reference sequence). This CDR3 region has 17 residues. The CDR3 nucleotides read TGTGCCAGCAGCCCAGGGGGACAGAGGCTATTAAACTATGGCTACACCTTC. Translated, it gives CASSPGGQRLLNYGYTF. Using reference TRBV7-9 and TRBJ1-2 for the parts outside the CDR3, the full variable domain is DTGVSQNPRHKITKRGQNVTFRCDPISEHNRLYWYRQTLGQGPEFLTYFQNEAQLEKSRLLSDRFSAERPKGSFSTLEIQRTEQGDSAMYLCASSPGGQRLLNYGYTFGSGTRLTVV.

The rearrangement joins TRBV5-1 to TRBJ1-1; D call uncertain. V lost 0 bases and J lost 4, with 16 bases in between. CDR3 length: 16 residues. Germline CDR1 is SGHRS and CDR2 is YFSETQ. This chain's CDR3 is CASSLANRQFGTEAFF. The CDR3 DNA reads TGCGCCAGCAGCTTGGCGAATCGGCAGTTTGGCACTGAAGCTTTCTTT.

This clone was counted a few times. The rearrangement links TRBV7-9 to TRBJ1-5; 10 bases match TRBD1. The V gene end was trimmed by 5 bases and the J gene end by 5 bases; junction bases not matched to a gene: 9. This CDR3 spans 16 amino acids. In germline, CDR1 is SEHNR, CDR2 FQNEAQ (reference sequence). CDR3 DNA sequence: TGTGCCAGCAGCGGGACAGGGGCGGATCGGGATCAGCCCCAGCATTTT. It codes for CASSGTGADRDQPQHF.

The V gene is TRBV7-2, the J gene TRBJ2-1; the match to TRBD2 covers 10 bases. J was trimmed by 4 bases and V by 2 bases; bases with no gene match: 2. The CDR3 is 15 amino acids. From germline, CDR1 is SGHTA and CDR2 FQGNSA. The DNA of the CDR3 is TGTGCCAGCAGCTTAAGGACTAGCGGTTACAATGAGCAGTTCTTC. This sequence encodes CASSLRTSGYNEQFF.

The V call is TRBV19, the J call TRBJ1-3; weak D call: TRBD1 (5 bases). V lost 4 bases, J lost 4 bases, and 17 bases lay in between. Germline V gives CDR1 LNHDA, CDR2 SQIVND (reference sequence). This CDR3 comprises 16 residues. The CDR3 sequence is CASSTLFGAEGNTIYF. As DNA, the CDR3 is TGTGCCAGTAGTACCCTTTTTGGGGCAGAAGGAAACACCATATATTTT.

The rearrangement uses TRBV5-6 and TRBJ2-7; D may be TRBD1 (6 bases). This CDR3 region has 13 residues. Trimming left V 3 bases short and J 5 bases short, with 12 bases between. Germline V lookup: CDR1 SGHDT, CDR2 YYEEEE. CDR3 DNA: TGTGCCAGCAGCTCCGGACAGCCCCACGAGCAGTACTTC. Its translation: CASSSGQPHEQYF.

This chain joins TRBV18 and TRBJ2-1; 8 nucleotides match TRBD2. Trimming removed 2 bases from V and 6 bases from J; junction bases left unmatched: 6. The CDR3 is made up of 15 amino acids. The germline CDR1 and CDR2 sequences are KGHSH and LQKENI. CDR3 loop: CASSPRREGPNEQFF. In DNA, the CDR3 is TGTGCCAGCTCACCAAGACGGGAGGGGCCCAATGAGCAGTTCTTC.

The J gene is TRBJ1-1, the V gene TRBV27, with a possible D match to TRBD1 (5 bases). Looked up from germline, CDR1 is MNHEY and CDR2 is SMNVEV (reference sequence). The CDR3 sequence is 14 residues long. Between the trimmed V and J ends, which lost 4 bases and 0 bases, there was a span of 9 bases. The CDR3: CASSSTGVNTEAFF. The CDR3 DNA reads as TGTGCCAGCAGTTCTACAGGAGTGAACACTGAAGCTTTCTTT.

This chain joins TRBV6-4 and TRBJ1-1, with D unresolved. Deletions cut 7 bases from V and 2 bases from J, with 14 bases between. The germline CDR1 and CDR2 sequences are MRHNA and SNTAGT. This CDR3 spans 14 amino acids. CDR3 amino acids: CASKVHPSNTEAFF. The CDR3 DNA sequence: TGTGCCAGCAAGGTACACCCAAGTAACACTGAAGCTTTCTTT.

This clone turned up a few times. This chain uses TRBV9 with TRBJ2-7; 9 bases agree with TRBD2. The length of the CDR3 is 15 residues. CDR1 and CDR2 (germline): SGDLS, YYNGEE. Losses at the gene ends were 0 bases for V and 4 bases for J; bases not matched to a gene: 5. The CDR3 reads CASSVGSGSIYEQYF. CDR3 sequence (DNA): TGTGCCAGCAGCGTAGGTAGCGGGAGTATTTACGAGCAGTACTTC.